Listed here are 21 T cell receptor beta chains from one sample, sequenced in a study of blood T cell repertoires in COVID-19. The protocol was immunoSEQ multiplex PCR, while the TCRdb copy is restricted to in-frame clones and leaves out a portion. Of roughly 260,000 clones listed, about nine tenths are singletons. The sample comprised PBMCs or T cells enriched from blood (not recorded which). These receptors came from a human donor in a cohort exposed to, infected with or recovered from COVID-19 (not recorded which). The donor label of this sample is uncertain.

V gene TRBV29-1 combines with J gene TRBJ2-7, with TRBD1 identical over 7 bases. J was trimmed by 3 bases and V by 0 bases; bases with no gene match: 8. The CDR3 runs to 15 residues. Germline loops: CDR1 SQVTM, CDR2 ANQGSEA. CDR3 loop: CSVEDHGAGGYEQYF. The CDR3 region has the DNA TGCAGCGTTGAAGATCATGGGGCAGGGGGCTACGAGCAGTACTTC.

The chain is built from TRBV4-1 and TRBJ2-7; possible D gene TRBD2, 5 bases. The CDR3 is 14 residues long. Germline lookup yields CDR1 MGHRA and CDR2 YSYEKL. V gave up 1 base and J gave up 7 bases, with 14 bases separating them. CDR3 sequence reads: CASSQGGRPSEQYF. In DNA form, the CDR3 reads TGCGCCAGCAGCCAAGGAGGGCGCCCCTCGGAGCAGTACTTC.

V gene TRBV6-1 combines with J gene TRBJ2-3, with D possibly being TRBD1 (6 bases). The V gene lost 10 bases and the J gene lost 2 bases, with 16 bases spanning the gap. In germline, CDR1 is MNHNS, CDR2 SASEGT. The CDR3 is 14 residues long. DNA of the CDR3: TGTGCCACCCAAAAGGACAGCTCCACAGATACGCAGTATTTT. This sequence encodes CATQKDSSTDTQYF.

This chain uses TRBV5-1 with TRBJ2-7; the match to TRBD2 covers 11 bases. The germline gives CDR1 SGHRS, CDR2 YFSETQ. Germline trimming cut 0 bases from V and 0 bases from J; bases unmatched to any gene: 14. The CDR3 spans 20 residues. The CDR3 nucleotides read TGCGCCAGCAGCTTGGGCATACGGTCGGCTAGCGGGGGGCCCTCCTACGAGCAGTACTTC. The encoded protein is CASSLGIRSASGGPSYEQYF.

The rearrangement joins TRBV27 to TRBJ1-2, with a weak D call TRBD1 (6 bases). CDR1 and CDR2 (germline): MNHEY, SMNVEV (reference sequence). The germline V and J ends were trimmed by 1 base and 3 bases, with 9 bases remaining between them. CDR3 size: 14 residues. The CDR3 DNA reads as TGTGCCAGCAGTTTATGGCAGGGGCACTATGGCTACACCTTC. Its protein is CASSLWQGHYGYTF.

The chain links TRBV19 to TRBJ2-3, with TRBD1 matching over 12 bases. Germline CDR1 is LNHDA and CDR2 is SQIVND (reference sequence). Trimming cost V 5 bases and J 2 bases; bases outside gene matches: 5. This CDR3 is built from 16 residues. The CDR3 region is CASSGGTGGYTDTQYF. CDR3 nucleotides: TGTGCCAGTAGTGGGGGGACAGGGGGCTACACAGATACGCAGTATTTT. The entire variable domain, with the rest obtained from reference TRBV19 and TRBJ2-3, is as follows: DGGITQSPKYLFRKEGQNVTLSCEQNLNHDAMYWYRQDPGQGLRLIYYSQIVNDFQKGDIAEGYSVSREKKESFPLTVTSAQKNPTAFYLCASSGGTGGYTDTQYFGPGTRLTVL.

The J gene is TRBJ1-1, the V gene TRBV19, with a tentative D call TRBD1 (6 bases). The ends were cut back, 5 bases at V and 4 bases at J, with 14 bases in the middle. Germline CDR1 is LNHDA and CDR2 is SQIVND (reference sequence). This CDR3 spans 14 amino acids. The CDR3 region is CASSPQGRGTEAFF. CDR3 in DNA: TGTGCCAGTAGTCCCCAGGGGCGCGGCACTGAAGCTTTCTTT.

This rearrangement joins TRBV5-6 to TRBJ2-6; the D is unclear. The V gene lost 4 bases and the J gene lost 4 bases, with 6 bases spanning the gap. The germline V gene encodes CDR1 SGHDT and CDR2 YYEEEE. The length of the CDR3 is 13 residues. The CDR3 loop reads CASSPRGANVLTF. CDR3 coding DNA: TGTGCCAGCAGCCCCAGGGGGGCCAACGTCCTGACTTTC.

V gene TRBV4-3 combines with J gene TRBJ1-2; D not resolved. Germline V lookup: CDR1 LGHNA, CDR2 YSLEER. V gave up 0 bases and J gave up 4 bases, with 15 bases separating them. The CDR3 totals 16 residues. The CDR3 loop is CASSQDYGMTLYGYTF. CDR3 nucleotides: TGCGCCAGCAGCCAAGATTACGGGATGACACTCTATGGCTACACCTTC.

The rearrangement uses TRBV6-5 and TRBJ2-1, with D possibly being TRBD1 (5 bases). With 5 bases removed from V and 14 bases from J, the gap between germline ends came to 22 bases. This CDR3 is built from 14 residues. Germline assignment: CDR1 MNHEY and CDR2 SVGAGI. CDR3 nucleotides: TGTGCCAGCAGTATAATCCCCGAGGACGCCAGGGAGTTCTTC. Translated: CASSIIPEDAREFF.

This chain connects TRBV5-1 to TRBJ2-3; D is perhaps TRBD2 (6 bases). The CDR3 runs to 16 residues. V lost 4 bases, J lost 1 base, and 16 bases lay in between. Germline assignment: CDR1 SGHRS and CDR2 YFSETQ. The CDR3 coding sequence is TGCGCCAGCAGCCCCACCTGGGGGGAAGGCACAGATACGCAGTATTTT. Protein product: CASSPTWGEGTDTQYF.

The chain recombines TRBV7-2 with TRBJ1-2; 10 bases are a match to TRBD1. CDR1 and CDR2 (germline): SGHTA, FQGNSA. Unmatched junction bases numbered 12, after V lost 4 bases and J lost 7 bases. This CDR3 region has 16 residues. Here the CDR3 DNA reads TGTGCCAGCAGCTCCTTAACCGGGACAGGGGACGCTGGCTACACCTTC. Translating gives CASSSLTGTGDAGYTF.

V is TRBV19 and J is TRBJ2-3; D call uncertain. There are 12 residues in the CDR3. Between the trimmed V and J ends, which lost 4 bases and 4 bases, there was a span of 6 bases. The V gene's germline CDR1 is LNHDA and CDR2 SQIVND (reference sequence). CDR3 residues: CASSRVPDTQYF. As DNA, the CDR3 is TGTGCCAGTAGTAGAGTCCCAGATACGCAGTATTTT.

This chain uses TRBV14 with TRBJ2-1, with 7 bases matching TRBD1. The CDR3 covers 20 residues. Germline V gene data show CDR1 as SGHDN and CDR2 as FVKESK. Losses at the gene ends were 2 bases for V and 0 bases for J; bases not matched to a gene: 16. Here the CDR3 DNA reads TGTGCCAGCAGCCAATGGTTACCGGGACAGAGACCTAGCTCCTACAATGAGCAGTTCTTC. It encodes CASSQWLPGQRPSSYNEQFF.

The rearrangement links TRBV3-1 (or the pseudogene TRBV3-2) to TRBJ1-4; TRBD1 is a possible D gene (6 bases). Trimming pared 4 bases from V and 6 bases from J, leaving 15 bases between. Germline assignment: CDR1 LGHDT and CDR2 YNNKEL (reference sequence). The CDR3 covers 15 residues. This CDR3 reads CASSLRGAEYEKLFF. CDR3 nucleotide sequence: TGTGCCAGCAGCCTTCGGGGGGCCGAGTATGAAAAACTGTTTTTT.

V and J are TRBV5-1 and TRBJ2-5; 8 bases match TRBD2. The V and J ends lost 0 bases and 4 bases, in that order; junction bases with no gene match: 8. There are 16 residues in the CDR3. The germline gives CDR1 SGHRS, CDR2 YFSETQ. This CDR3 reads CASSLGALAGTETQYF. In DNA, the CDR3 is TGCGCCAGCAGCTTGGGGGCCTTAGCGGGGACAGAGACCCAGTACTTC.

CDR3 nucleotides: TGTGCCAGCAGCCAGGACAGCTCCTACGAGCAGTACTTC. This codes for CASSQDSSYEQYF. This chain links TRBV11-3 with TRBJ2-7; tentative D call: TRBD1 (6 bases). Trimming stripped 5 bases from V and 0 bases from J, with 8 bases between. The CDR3 is made up of 13 amino acids. Germline values: CDR1 SGHNT, CDR2 YENEEA.

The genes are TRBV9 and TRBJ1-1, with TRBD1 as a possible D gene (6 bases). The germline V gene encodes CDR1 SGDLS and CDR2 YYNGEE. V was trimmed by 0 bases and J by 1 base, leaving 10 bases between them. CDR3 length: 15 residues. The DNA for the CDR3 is TGTGCCAGCAGCGTAGAGGCCAGGGGGAACACTGAAGCTTTCTTT. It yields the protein CASSVEARGNTEAFF.

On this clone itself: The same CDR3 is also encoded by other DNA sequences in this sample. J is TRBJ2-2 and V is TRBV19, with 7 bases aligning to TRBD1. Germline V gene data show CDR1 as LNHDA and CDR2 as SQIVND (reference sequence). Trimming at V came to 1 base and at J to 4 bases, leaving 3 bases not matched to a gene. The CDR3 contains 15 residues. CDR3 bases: TGTGCCAGTAGTATAGGACAGGGTGGCACCGGGGAGCTGTTTTTT. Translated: CASSIGQGGTGELFF.

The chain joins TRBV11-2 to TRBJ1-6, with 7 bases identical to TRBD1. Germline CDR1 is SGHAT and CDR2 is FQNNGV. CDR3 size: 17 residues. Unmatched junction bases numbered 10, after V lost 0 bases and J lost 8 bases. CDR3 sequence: CASSLDAEGANDSPLHF. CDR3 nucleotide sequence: TGTGCCAGCAGCTTAGATGCGGAGGGGGCTAACGATTCACCCCTCCACTTT.

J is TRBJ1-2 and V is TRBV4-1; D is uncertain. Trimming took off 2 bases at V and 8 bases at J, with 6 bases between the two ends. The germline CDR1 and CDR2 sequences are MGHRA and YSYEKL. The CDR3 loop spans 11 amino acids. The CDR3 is CASSQHNGYTF. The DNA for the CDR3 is TGCGCCAGCAGCCAACACAACGGCTACACCTTC.